This TCR beta chain was sequenced during a study of T cells in Graves' hyperthyroidism and ophthalmopathy. From RNA transcripts, TCR beta CDR3 regions were amplified. The HTBI primer set was used in a first-round RT-PCR of the TCR CDR3. Each CDR3 protein is one row after TCRdb ran MiXCR on the multiplex PCR reads. The data show 530,000 or so distinct CDR3 sequences, around 45% seen once. The germline V gene has CDR1 SGHKS and CDR2 YYEKEE (reference sequence). The CDR3 runs to 12 residues. Broader study findings: The model's output predicted ophthalmopathy at a median of about 6.5 months prior to onset.

Patients counted as stable if ophthalmopathy did not develop within 18 months. In regard to this clonotype: The antigen is not known. The junction shows a germline mismatch at one end, possibly a read error.

This chain connects TRBV5-5 to TRBJ2-7; no reliable D call. This clonotype was obtained from a young woman with Graves' hyperthyroidism. Specimen: peripheral blood or thyroid tissue (not recorded which). The CDR3 protein is CASSLFEHEQFF. Here the CDR3 DNA reads TGTGCCAGCAGCTTGTTTGAACATGAGCAATTCTTC.